Listed here are 15 T cell receptor beta chains from one sample, sequenced in a study of T-cell reconstitution after alpha-beta-depleted transplantation in children. The TCRbeta library incorporated unique molecular identifiers. TCRdb reprocessed the PCR reads via MiXCR and lists one record per CDR3 protein. The sample lists a few hundred thousand distinct CDR3 sequences; 15% to 20% were seen once. Specimen: PBMCs from the stem cell graft donor, collected from the stem cell graft. These receptors were obtained from a human donor who donated a stem cell graft to a child with acute lymphoblastic leukemia.

There are a few counts of this clonotype. The chain carries TRBV6-1 and TRBJ2-7; 14 bases align to TRBD2. V gave up 7 bases and J gave up 2 bases; unmatched junction bases: 7. This CDR3 has 16 amino acids. Germline lookup yields CDR1 MNHNS and CDR2 SASEGT. The CDR3, as DNA: TGTGCCAGCAAGGGGACTAGCGGGAGTCCCCCCTACGAGCAGTACTTC. This gives the protein CASKGTSGSPPYEQYF.

The rearrangement uses TRBV15 and TRBJ2-3, with D uncertain. This CDR3 spans 13 amino acids. Germline CDR1 and CDR2: LNHNV and YYDKDF (reference sequence). The V end lost 1 base, the J end lost 3 bases, and 5 bases lay between the germline ends. DNA for the CDR3: TGTGCCACCAGCAGAGTATCAACAGATACGCAGTATTTT. Protein product: CATSRVSTDTQYF. Combining the CDR3 with reference TRBV15 and TRBJ2-3 gives the whole variable domain DAMVIQNPRYQVTQFGKPVTLSCSQTLNHNVMYWYQQKSSQAPKLLFHYYDKDFNNEADTPDNFQSRRPNTSFCFLDIRSPGLGDTAMYLCATSRVSTDTQYFGPGTRLTVL.

This chain uses TRBV7-9 with TRBJ2-5; D uncertain. Trimming left V 8 bases short and J 4 bases short, with 14 bases between. Looked up from germline, CDR1 is SEHNR and CDR2 is FQNEAQ (reference sequence). The length of the CDR3 is 13 residues. The CDR3: CASRVREGETQYF. The CDR3 coding sequence is TGTGCCAGCCGGGTCAGAGAAGGAGAGACCCAGTACTTC.

This clonotype showed up just a few times. V gene TRBV5-1 combines with J gene TRBJ2-3, with 9 bases identical to TRBD1. Germline V gives CDR1 SGHRS, CDR2 YFSETQ. CDR3 length equals 18 residues. With V trimmed by 1 base and J by 4 bases, 13 bases remained unmatched. In DNA form, the CDR3 reads TGCGCCAGCAGCTTGAAAGACAGGGGGTCCCTGGTCCCAGATACGCAGTATTTT. It is translated as CASSLKDRGSLVPDTQYF.

The DNA of the CDR3 is TGCGCCAGCAGCTTGGAGAGCCAGGCGAACACTGAAGCTTTCTTT. Translation gives CASSLESQANTEAFF. This rearrangement joins TRBV5-1 to TRBJ1-1; no clear D gene. The germline V gene has CDR1 SGHRS and CDR2 YFSETQ. The ends were cut back, 0 bases at V and 1 base at J, with 10 bases in the middle. The CDR3 sequence is 15 residues long.

This clonotype has a count of ten or more. The chain employs TRBV5-1 and TRBJ2-4; the D gene is possibly TRBD2 (6 bases). V was clipped by 0 bases and J by 8 bases, with 12 bases between them. CDR1 and CDR2 (germline): SGHRS, YFSETQ. This CDR3 is 14 amino acids long. CDR3 loop: CASSLGQSGDIQYF. CDR3 sequence (DNA): TGCGCCAGCAGCTTGGGACAGTCGGGGGACATTCAGTACTTC.

The CDR3: CASSSPGQGTEAFF. The CDR3 coding sequence is TGTGCCAGCAGTTCCCCGGGACAGGGCACTGAAGCTTTCTTT. The rearrangement links TRBV27 to TRBJ1-1; 9 bases agree with TRBD1. Germline values: CDR1 MNHEY, CDR2 SMNVEV (reference sequence). This CDR3 region has 14 residues. The V gene end was trimmed by 4 bases and the J gene end by 4 bases; junction bases not matched to a gene: 4.

This clonotype turned up a few times. The chain couples TRBV12-5 to TRBJ2-1; a weak D match, TRBD1 (6 bases). CDR3 length equals 14 residues. V lost 5 bases, J lost 1 base, and 9 bases lay in between. CDR1 LGHNT and CDR2 FRNRAP come from the germline V gene. For the CDR3, the DNA is TGTGCTAGTGGTCTAGGGGGTTCCTACAATGAGCAGTTCTTC. It codes for CASGLGGSYNEQFF.

This sequence joins TRBV5-1 and TRBJ1-1; D possibly corresponds to TRBD1 (5 bases). CDR1 and CDR2 from the germline V gene are SGHRS and YFSETQ. CDR3 length: 14 residues. Trimming shortened V by 1 base and J by 1 base, and 8 bases separated the two germline ends. CDR3 in amino acids: CASSLTGSNTEAFF. CDR3 in DNA: TGCGCCAGCAGCTTGACAGGTTCGAACACTGAAGCTTTCTTT.

Only a few counts were recorded for this clonotype. The rearrangement joins TRBV3-1 to TRBJ1-4, with D uncertain. The CDR3 covers 15 residues. Germline CDR1 LGHDT, CDR2 YNNKEL (reference sequence). Trimming removed 4 bases at V and 0 bases at J, with 9 bases between. CDR3 sequence (DNA): TGTGCCAGCAGCCTGCTACATGCAACTAATGAAAAACTGTTTTTT. Translating gives CASSLLHATNEKLFF.

This rearrangement joins TRBV27 to TRBJ1-5; weak D call: TRBD1 (6 bases). There are 16 residues in the CDR3. The germline gives CDR1 MNHEY, CDR2 SMNVEV (reference sequence). The V gene lost 3 bases and the J gene lost 0 bases, with 12 bases spanning the gap. The CDR3 bases are TGTGCCAGCAGTTTCCTAGGACAGTCTAGCAATCAGCCCCAGCATTTT. Amino acids: CASSFLGQSSNQPQHF.

The rearrangement joins TRBV20-1 to TRBJ2-7; D ambiguous. Trimming cost V 6 bases and J 0 bases, with 12 bases left between them. Germline-derived CDR1 and CDR2 are DFQATT and SNEGSKA (reference sequence). The CDR3 extends over 13 amino acids. The CDR3 coding sequence is TGCAGTGCCGTGCCGGCGAACTCCTACGAGCAGTACTTC. This codes for CSAVPANSYEQYF.

This clonotype was observed a handful of times. V usage is TRBV7-6 and J usage is TRBJ1-1; D not resolved. Germline CDR1 and CDR2: SGHVS and FNYEAQ. The CDR3 contains 13 residues. Trimming removed 3 bases from V and 7 bases from J, with 12 bases in between. The CDR3 region is CASSFGSGFEAFF. The CDR3 DNA sequence: TGTGCCAGCAGCTTTGGGAGCGGATTTGAAGCTTTCTTT.

V usage is TRBV2 and J usage is TRBJ2-7, with D perhaps TRBD1 (5 bases). From germline, CDR1 is SNHLY and CDR2 FYNNEI. V was shortened by 4 bases and J by 3 bases, with 16 bases between the two germline ends. The CDR3 is made up of 15 amino acids. The CDR3 here is CASSAPPGPVYEQYF. Here the CDR3 DNA reads TGTGCCAGCAGTGCTCCGCCAGGGCCCGTCTACGAGCAGTACTTC.

The chain couples TRBV5-1 to TRBJ1-4; D is unresolved. Trimming stripped 2 bases from V and 3 bases from J, with 11 bases between. The germline CDR1 and CDR2 sequences are SGHRS and YFSETQ. There are 15 residues in the CDR3. The chain's CDR3 is CASSFLSGANEKLFF. CDR3 coding DNA: TGCGCCAGCAGCTTTTTATCCGGGGCTAATGAAAAACTGTTTTTT.